This paragraph covers one TCR beta chain sequence. This sample is part of a study of shared clonotypes between healthy human individuals. This CDR3 has 14 amino acids. V was shortened by 10 bases and J by 3 bases, with 19 bases between the two germline ends. Germline lookup yields CDR1 SNHLY and CDR2 FYNNEI. As defined, naive CD8 cells were CD45RO-negative and positively selected for CCR7, with terminally differentiated effector memory CD45RA+ cells excluded. Recent vaccinations or acute infections were absent in the healthy HIV-negative adult donors. TCRdb keeps only in-frame clones here, not all; method: immunoSEQ multiplex PCR. This table holds 800,000 or so clones, about 96% found once.

The sample was naive CD8+ T cells sorted from blood. The source of this sequence is a man between 25 and 39 years old in good health. J is TRBJ2-7 and V is TRBV2; weak D call: TRBD1 (6 bases). CDR3 in DNA: TGTGCCACCAAAGACCATTCAGGGGTCTACGAGCAGTACTTC. This sequence encodes CATKDHSGVYEQYF. Complete variable domain (other parts from reference TRBV2 and TRBJ2-7): EPEVTQTPSHQVTQMGQEVILRCVPISNHLYFYWYRQILGQKVEFLVSFYNNEISEKSEIFDDQFSVERPDGSNFTLKIRSTKLEDSAMYFCATKDHSGVYEQYFGPGTRLTVT.